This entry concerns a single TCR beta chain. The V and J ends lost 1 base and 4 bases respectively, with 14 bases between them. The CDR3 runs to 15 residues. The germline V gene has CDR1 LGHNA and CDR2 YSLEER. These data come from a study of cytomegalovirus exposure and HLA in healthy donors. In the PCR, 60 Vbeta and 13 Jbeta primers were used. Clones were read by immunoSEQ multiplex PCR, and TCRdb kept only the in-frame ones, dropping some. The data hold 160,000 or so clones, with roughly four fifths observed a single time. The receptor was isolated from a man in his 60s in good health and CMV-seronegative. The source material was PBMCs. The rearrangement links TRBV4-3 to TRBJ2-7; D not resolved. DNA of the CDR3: TGCGCCAGCAGCCAAGGCGCCGACTCTCCTTACGAGCAGTACTTC. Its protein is CASSQGADSPYEQYF.